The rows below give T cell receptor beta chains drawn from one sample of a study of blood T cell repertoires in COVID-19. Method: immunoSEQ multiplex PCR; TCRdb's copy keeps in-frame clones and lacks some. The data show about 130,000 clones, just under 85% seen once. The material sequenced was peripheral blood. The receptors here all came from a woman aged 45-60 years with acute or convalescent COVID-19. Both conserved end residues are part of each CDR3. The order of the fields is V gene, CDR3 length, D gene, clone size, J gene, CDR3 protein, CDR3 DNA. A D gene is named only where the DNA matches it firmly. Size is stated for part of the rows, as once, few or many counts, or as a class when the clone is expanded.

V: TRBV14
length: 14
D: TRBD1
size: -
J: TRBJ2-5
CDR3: CASSQIGTEETQYF
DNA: TGTGCCAGCAGCCAGATTGGGACAGAGGAGACCCAGTACTTC

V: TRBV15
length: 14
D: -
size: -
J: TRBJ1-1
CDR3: CATSRDDRGTEAFF
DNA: TGTGCCACCAGCAGAGATGATAGGGGCACTGAAGCTTTCTTT

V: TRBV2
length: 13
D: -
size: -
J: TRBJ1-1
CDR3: CASSSEGNTEAFF
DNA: TGTGCCAGCAGTTCGGAGGGAAACACTGAAGCTTTCTTT

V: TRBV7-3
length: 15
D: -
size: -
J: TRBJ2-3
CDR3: CASSLDGVSTDTQYF
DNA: TGTGCCAGCAGCTTAGACGGGGTTAGCACAGATACGCAGTATTTT

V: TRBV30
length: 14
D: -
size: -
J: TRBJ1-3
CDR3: CAWSLTPIGNTIYF
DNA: TGTGCCTGGAGTCTAACGCCCATTGGAAACACCATATATTTT

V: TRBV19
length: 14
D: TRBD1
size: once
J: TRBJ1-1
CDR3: CASSISGGWTEAFF
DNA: TGTGCCAGTAGTATCTCAGGGGGCTGGACTGAAGCTTTCTTT

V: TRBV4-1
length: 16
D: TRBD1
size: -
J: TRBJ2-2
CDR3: CASSLRRQGNTGELFF
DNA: TGCGCCAGCAGCCTCCGGAGACAGGGTAACACCGGGGAGCTGTTTTTT

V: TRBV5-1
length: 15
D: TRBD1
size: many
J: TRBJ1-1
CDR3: CASSVRDRVGTEAFF
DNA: TGCGCCAGCAGCGTCCGGGACAGGGTAGGGACTGAAGCTTTCTTT

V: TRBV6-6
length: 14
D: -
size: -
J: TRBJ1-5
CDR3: CASSYRGSDQPQHF
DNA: TGTGCCAGCAGTTATAGGGGGAGCGATCAGCCCCAGCATTTT

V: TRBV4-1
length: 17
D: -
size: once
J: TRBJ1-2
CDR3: CASSQEVGRGLLGGYTF
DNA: TGCGCCAGCAGCCAAGAAGTGGGCAGGGGTCTCCTCGGGGGCTACACCTTC

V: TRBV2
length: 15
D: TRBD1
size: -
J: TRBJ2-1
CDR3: CASSEDRGIYNEQFF
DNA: TGTGCCAGCAGTGAGGACAGGGGAATCTACAATGAGCAGTTCTTC

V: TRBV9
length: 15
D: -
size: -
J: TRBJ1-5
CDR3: CASSVAGVPQEPQHF
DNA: TGTGCCAGCAGCGTAGCCGGGGTCCCCCAGGAGCCCCAGCATTTT

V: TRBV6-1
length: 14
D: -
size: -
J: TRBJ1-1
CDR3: CASQERGGGTEAFF
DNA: TGTGCCAGCCAAGAACGCGGGGGAGGGACTGAAGCTTTCTTT

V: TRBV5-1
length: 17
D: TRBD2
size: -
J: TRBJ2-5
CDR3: CASSLGTSGGLQETQYF
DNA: TGCGCCAGCAGCTTGGGGACTAGCGGGGGGCTGCAAGAGACCCAGTACTTC

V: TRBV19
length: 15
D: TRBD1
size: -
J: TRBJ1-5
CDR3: CASTITTGSIQPQHF
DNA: TGTGCCAGTACCATAACGACAGGGTCGATTCAGCCCCAGCATTTT

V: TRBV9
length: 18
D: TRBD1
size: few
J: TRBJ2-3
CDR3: CASSSHTGGQGRKDTQYF
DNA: TGTGCCAGCAGCTCTCACACGGGGGGACAGGGGAGGAAGGATACGCAGTATTTT

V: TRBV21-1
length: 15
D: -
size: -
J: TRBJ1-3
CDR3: CASVGDRETGNTIYF
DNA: TGTGCCAGCGTTGGGGACAGGGAAACTGGAAACACCATATATTTT

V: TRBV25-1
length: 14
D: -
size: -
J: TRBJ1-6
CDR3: CASSEPGQNSPLHF
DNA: TGTGCCAGCAGTGAGCCGGGACAAAATTCACCCCTCCACTTT

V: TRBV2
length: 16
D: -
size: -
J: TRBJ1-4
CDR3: CASSGPGVWTNEKLFF
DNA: TGTGCCAGCAGTGGCCCAGGGGTATGGACTAATGAAAAACTGTTTTTT

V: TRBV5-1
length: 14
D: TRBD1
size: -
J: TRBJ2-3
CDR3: CASSPRGLTDTQYF
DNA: TGCGCCAGCAGTCCCAGGGGGCTAACAGATACGCAGTATTTT

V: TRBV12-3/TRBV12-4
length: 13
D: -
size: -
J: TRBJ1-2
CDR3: CASLGAVNYGYTF
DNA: TGTGCCAGCCTGGGGGCAGTGAACTATGGCTACACCTTC

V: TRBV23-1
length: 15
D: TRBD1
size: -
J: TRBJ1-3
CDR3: CAPGPTGTSGNTIYF
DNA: TGCGCTCCGGGGCCGACAGGGACCTCTGGAAACACCATATATTTT

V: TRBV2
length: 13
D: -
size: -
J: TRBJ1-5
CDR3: CASGWGGNQPQHF
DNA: TGTGCCAGCGGTTGGGGGGGCAATCAGCCCCAGCATTTT

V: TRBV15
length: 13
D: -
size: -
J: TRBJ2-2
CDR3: CATSGSPTGELFF
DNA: TGTGCCACCAGTGGCAGTCCCACCGGGGAGCTGTTTTTT

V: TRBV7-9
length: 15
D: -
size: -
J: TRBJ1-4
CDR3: CASSLDGSSNEKLFF
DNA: TGTGCCAGCAGCCTTGATGGCAGTTCTAATGAAAAACTGTTTTTT

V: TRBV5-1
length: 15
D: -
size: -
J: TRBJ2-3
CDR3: CASSLSPRSTDTQYF
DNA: TGCGCCAGCAGCTTGTCTCCCAGAAGCACAGATACGCAGTATTTT

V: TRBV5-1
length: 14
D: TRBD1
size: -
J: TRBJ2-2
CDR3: CASSLQGATGELFF
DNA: TGCGCCAGCAGCTTGCAGGGGGCAACCGGGGAGCTGTTTTTT

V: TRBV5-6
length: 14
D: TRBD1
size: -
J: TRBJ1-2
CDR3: CASSLSGQSYGYTF
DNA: TGTGCCAGCAGCTTGTCGGGACAGAGCTATGGCTACACCTTC

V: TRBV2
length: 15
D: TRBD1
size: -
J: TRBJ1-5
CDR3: CASSGDRTGGQPQHF
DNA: TGTGCCAGCAGTGGAGATAGGACAGGGGGTCAGCCCCAGCATTTT

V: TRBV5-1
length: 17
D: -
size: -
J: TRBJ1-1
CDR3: CASSLEVKPSAPAEAFF
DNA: TGCGCCAGCAGCTTGGAAGTCAAGCCCTCAGCGCCAGCTGAAGCTTTCTTT

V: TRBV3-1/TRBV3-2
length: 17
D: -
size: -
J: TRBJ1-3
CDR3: CASSQKTGGARVGTIYF
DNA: TGTGCCAGCAGCCAAAAGACCGGAGGGGCGAGAGTAGGCACCATATATTTT

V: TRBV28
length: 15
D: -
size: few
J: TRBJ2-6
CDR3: CASQGGEPGANVLTF
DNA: TGTGCCAGCCAAGGAGGGGAACCTGGGGCCAACGTCCTGACTTTC

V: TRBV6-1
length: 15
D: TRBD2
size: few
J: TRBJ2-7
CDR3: CASSEMAGGRYEQYF
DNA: TGTGCCAGCAGTGAAATGGCGGGGGGTCGCTACGAGCAGTACTTC

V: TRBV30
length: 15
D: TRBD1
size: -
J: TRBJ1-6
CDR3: CAWSARGLGNSPLHF
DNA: TGTGCCTGGAGTGCCAGGGGGTTAGGGAATTCACCCCTCCACTTT

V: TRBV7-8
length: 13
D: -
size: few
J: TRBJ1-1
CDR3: CASSMDRNTEAFF
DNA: TGTGCCAGCAGCATGGACAGGAACACTGAAGCTTTCTTT

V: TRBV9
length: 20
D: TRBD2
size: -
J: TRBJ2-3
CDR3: CASSSYPAPRLAGRTDTQYF
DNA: TGTGCCAGCAGCTCCTATCCCGCCCCCAGACTAGCGGGGCGCACAGATACGCAGTATTTT

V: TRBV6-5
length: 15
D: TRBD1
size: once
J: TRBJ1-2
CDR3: CASSAGTGDDYGYTF
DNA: TGTGCCAGCAGCGCCGGGACAGGGGATGACTATGGCTACACCTTC

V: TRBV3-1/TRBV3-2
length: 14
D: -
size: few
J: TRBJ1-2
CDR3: CASSLPGGLYGYTF
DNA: TGTGCCAGCAGCCTTCCGGGGGGCCTCTATGGCTACACCTTC

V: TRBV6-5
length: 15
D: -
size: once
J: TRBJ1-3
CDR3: CASKIVGNSGNTIYF
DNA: TGTGCCAGCAAAATCGTTGGCAACTCTGGAAACACCATATATTTT

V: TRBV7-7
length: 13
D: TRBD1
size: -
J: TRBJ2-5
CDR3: CASSFSGGETQYF
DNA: TGTGCCAGCAGCTTCTCAGGGGGAGAGACCCAGTACTTC

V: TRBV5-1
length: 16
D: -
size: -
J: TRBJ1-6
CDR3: CASSLAGLRYNSPLHF
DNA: TGCGCCAGCAGCTTGGCGGGACTCCGGTATAATTCACCCCTCCACTTT

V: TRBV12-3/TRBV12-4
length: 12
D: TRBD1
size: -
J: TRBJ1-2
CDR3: CASKSGGYGYTF
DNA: TGTGCCAGCAAGTCAGGGGGCTATGGCTACACCTTC

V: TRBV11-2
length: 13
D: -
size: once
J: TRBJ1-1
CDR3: CASSQRVGPEAFF
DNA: TGTGCCAGCAGCCAGAGGGTCGGTCCTGAAGCTTTCTTT

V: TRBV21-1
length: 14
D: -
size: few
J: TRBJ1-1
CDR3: CASIRGQGHTEAFF
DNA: TGTGCCAGCATCCGCGGACAGGGACACACTGAAGCTTTCTTT

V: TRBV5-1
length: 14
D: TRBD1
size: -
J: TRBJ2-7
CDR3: CASSYGQGAGEQYF
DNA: TGCGCCAGCAGCTATGGACAGGGGGCTGGGGAGCAGTACTTC

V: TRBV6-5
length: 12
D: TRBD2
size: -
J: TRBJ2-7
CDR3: CASTIRGDEQYF
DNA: TGTGCCAGCACGATTCGGGGGGACGAGCAGTACTTC

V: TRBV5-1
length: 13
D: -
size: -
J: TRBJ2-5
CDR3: CASSFIPLETQYF
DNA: TGCGCCAGCAGCTTTATTCCGTTGGAGACCCAGTACTTC

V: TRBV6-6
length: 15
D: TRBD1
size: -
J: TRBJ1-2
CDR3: CASSSTSMGQEVYTF
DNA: TGTGCCAGCAGTTCCACTTCCATGGGACAGGAGGTCTACACCTTC

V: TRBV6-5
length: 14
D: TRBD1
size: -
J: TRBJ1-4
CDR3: CASSYVGGNEKLFF
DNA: TGTGCCAGCAGTTACGTAGGGGGCAACGAAAAACTGTTTTTT

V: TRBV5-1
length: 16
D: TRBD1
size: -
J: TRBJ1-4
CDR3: CASSPGGQGTNEKLFF
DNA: TGCGCCAGCAGCCCGGGTGGACAGGGAACTAATGAAAAACTGTTTTTT

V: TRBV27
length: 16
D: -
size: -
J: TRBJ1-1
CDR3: CASSLKHGQMNTEAFF
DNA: TGTGCCAGCAGTCTCAAGCACGGACAGATGAACACTGAAGCTTTCTTT

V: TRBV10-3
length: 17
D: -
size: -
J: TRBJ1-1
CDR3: CAISKSLQGGGDTEAFF
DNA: TGTGCCATCAGCAAGTCTCTCCAAGGGGGTGGGGACACTGAAGCTTTCTTT

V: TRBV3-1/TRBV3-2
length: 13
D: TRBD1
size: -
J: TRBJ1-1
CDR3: CASTLDRGTEAFF
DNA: TGTGCCAGCACCCTAGACAGGGGGACTGAAGCTTTCTTT

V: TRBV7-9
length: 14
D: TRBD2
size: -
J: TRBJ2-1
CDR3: CASKDSGGAEEQFF
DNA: TGTGCCAGCAAAGATAGCGGGGGGGCGGAGGAGCAGTTCTTC

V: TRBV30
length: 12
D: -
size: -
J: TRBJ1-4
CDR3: CAWSPTHGGLFF
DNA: TGTGCCTGGAGTCCAACCCACGGCGGGCTGTTTTTT